This passage covers 13 T cell receptor beta chains from one sample sequenced in a study of somatic mutations in cytotoxic T cells in rheumatoid arthritis. Clones were read by immunoSEQ multiplex PCR, and TCRdb kept only the in-frame ones, dropping some. The sample contains tens of thousands of clones, around four fifths of which appear only once. The specimen sequenced was CD8+ T cells sorted from blood. These receptors all come from an adult with rheumatoid arthritis.

The J gene is TRBJ1-2, the V gene TRBV2, with TRBD1 matching 9 bases. Germline lookup yields CDR1 SNHLY and CDR2 FYNNEI. CDR3 length: 15 residues. V shed 7 bases and J 5 bases; nucleotides not matched to a gene: 11. CDR3 amino acids: CASIAPRDRAYGYTF. DNA for the CDR3: TGTGCCAGCATAGCCCCCCGGGACAGGGCGTATGGCTACACCTTC.

This sequence joins TRBV11-2 and TRBJ1-2; no clear D. The ends were cut back, 6 bases at V and 2 bases at J, with 7 bases in the middle. The CDR3 covers 12 residues. CDR1 and CDR2 from the germline V gene are SGHAT and FQNNGV. CDR3 protein: CASSSDNYGYTF. The CDR3 region has the DNA TGTGCCAGCAGTTCTGACAACTATGGCTACACCTTC.

The chain is built from TRBV7-6 and TRBJ1-2; D unclear. The CDR3 has 13 residues. The V end was cut by 4 bases, the J end by 6 bases, with 12 bases between. Germline V gene lookup returns CDR1 SGHVS and CDR2 FNYEAQ. CDR3 region: CASSSPGVNGYTF. The CDR3 region has the DNA TGTGCCAGCAGCTCCCCGGGTGTCAATGGCTACACCTTC.

V gene TRBV5-6 combines with J gene TRBJ2-7; no reliable D call. CDR3 length equals 15 residues. V lost 1 base to trimming and J lost 1 base, with 12 bases between them. Germline loops: CDR1 SGHDT, CDR2 YYEEEE. This CDR3 reads CASSLWLVRSYEQYF. The DNA for the CDR3 is TGTGCCAGCAGCTTGTGGCTAGTTCGGTCCTACGAGCAGTACTTC.

The V call is TRBV14, the J call TRBJ1-2; D call uncertain. Per germline, CDR1 SGHDN and CDR2 FVKESK. Trimming shortened V by 1 base and J by 3 bases, and 18 bases separated the two germline ends. This CDR3 is 17 amino acids long. The CDR3 nucleotides read TGTGCCAGCAGCCAAGGTACAAGTTTCGGGGTCCACTATGGCTACACCTTC. Translated, it gives CASSQGTSFGVHYGYTF.

The rearrangement uses TRBV19 and TRBJ2-7, with 10 bases lining up with TRBD1. V trimming: 9 bases; J trimming: 3 bases; junction bases outside the gene matches: 11. The CDR3 is 15 residues long. CDR1 and CDR2 (germline): LNHDA, SQIVND (reference sequence). The CDR3 reads CASKGNRDRGYEQYF. The CDR3 coding sequence is TGTGCCAGCAAAGGAAACCGGGACAGGGGCTACGAGCAGTACTTC.

The rearrangement links TRBV6-5 to TRBJ2-7, with a weak D call TRBD2 (6 bases). This CDR3 comprises 15 residues. Germline V lookup: CDR1 MNHEY, CDR2 SVGAGI. Trimming cost V 4 bases and J 0 bases, with 13 bases left between them. CDR3 nucleotide sequence: TGTGCCAGCAGTTCCCTAGCGAGGAGCTCCTACGAGCAGTACTTC. This gives the protein CASSSLARSSYEQYF.

This chain connects TRBV21-1 to TRBJ1-1. TRBV21-1 is listed as a pseudogene. The CDR3 is 9 amino acids. This chain's CDR3 is CASSLKFIF. The CDR3 DNA follows: TGTGCCAGCAGCTTAAAGTTTATCTTT.

The rearrangement joins TRBV7-2 to TRBJ1-3; the D is unclear. The CDR3 sequence is 17 residues long. CDR1 is SGHTA, CDR2 FQGNSA, per germline. Trimming left V 5 bases short and J 4 bases short, with 21 bases between. CDR3 region: CASSQIGSPRLGNTIYF. DNA of the CDR3: TGTGCCAGCAGCCAAATAGGGTCCCCAAGGCTGGGAAACACCATATATTTT. Full variable domain (remainder filled in from reference TRBV7-2 and TRBJ1-3): GAGVSQSPSNKVTEKGKDVELRCDPISGHTALYWYRQSLGQGLEFLIYFQGNSAPDKSGLPSDRFSAERTGGSVSTLTIQRTQQEDSAVYLCASSQIGSPRLGNTIYFGEGSWLTVV.

The chain employs TRBV7-9 and TRBJ2-7, with D perhaps assigned TRBD1 or TRBD2 (5 bases each). The germline V gene has CDR1 SEHNR and CDR2 FQNEAQ (reference sequence). Between the trimmed V and J ends, which lost 3 bases and 3 bases, there was a span of 9 bases. The CDR3 extends over 13 amino acids. In DNA form, the CDR3 reads TGTGCCAGCAGCTTCGAGGGGCTCTACGAGCAGTACTTC. It yields the protein CASSFEGLYEQYF.

The chain carries TRBV4-1 and TRBJ1-1, with 9 positions matching TRBD1. This CDR3 spans 11 amino acids. With V trimmed by 8 bases and J by 6 bases, 1 base remained unmatched. The V gene's germline CDR1 is MGHRA and CDR2 YSYEKL. The CDR3 region is CASGQGPEAFF. In DNA, the CDR3 is TGCGCCAGCGGACAGGGGCCTGAAGCTTTCTTT.

V gene TRBV5-1 combines with J gene TRBJ2-2; the match to TRBD1 covers 9 bases. Germline loops: CDR1 SGHRS, CDR2 YFSETQ. V was pared by 4 bases and J by 4 bases, with 8 bases of the junction left unmatched. The length of the CDR3 is 16 residues. The CDR3, as DNA: TGCGCCAGCAGCCCGATCGGGACAGGGCGCACCGGGGAGCTGTTTTTT. This gives the protein CASSPIGTGRTGELFF.

The V call is TRBV7-9, the J call TRBJ1-4; possibly TRBD1 for D (6 bases). CDR1 and CDR2 from the germline V gene are SEHNR and FQNEAQ (reference sequence). V was shortened by 3 bases and J by 5 bases, with 16 bases between the two germline ends. The CDR3 has 16 residues. This CDR3 is CASSFSGAGLNEKLFF. The CDR3 region has the DNA TGTGCCAGCAGCTTTTCGGGGGCAGGGCTGAATGAAAAACTGTTTTTT.